The clone carrying this T cell receptor (beta chain) has only a few counts. The data originate from a study of blood T cell repertoires in COVID-19. The overall study: Acute and convalescent COVID-19 samples came from the United States, Italy and Spain.

In the original processing: From reference gene primer amplification, estimates of nucleated cell counts were derived. Sequencing was performed with immunoSEQ multiplex PCR; in TCRdb, only in-frame clones are kept and a portion is missing. That table gives V, J and clone size, and the DNA gave D and trimming. The table includes tens of thousands of clones, 89% detected once. CDR1 and CDR2 (germline): LNHDA, SQIVND (reference sequence). CDR3 length equals 15 residues. V shed 3 bases and J shed 6 bases, with 14 bases lying between them. V is TRBV19 and J is TRBJ2-2, with D possibly TRBD2 on 5 matching bases. Sequencing input: peripheral blood. This TCR was recovered from a man aged 45-60 years with acute or convalescent COVID-19. CDR3 sequence: CASSIKVGRPGELFF. As DNA, the CDR3 is TGTGCCAGTAGTATTAAGGTGGGGAGACCCGGGGAGCTGTTTTTT.